A single sample is the source of the 27 T cell receptor beta chains below, sequenced in a study of cytotoxic CD8 clonotypes in ibrutinib-treated CLL. The method was immunoSEQ multiplex PCR; TCRdb's version includes in-frame clones alone and lacks a portion of them. The sample comprises fewer than 20,000 clones, around three fifths of which are singletons, and about 25% rests with the top ten. Sample: PBMCs, taken after 12 months of ibrutinib treatment. These receptors all come from a human donor with chronic lymphocytic leukemia.

As DNA, the CDR3 is TGCGCCAGCAGCCAAGTGATGGTTGGCACTGAAGCTTTCTTT. Its translation is CASSQVMVGTEAFF. The rearrangement joins TRBV4-1 to TRBJ1-1; D gene ambiguous. Trimming stripped 1 base from V and 4 bases from J, with 10 bases between. CDR3 length equals 14 residues. In germline, CDR1 is MGHRA, CDR2 YSYEKL.

The CDR3 nucleotides are TGCGCCAGCAGCTTGGCACAGGGGTACGAGCAGTACTTC. It is translated as CASSLAQGYEQYF. The J gene is TRBJ2-7, the V gene TRBV5-1, with TRBD1 matching 7 bases. The CDR3 contains 13 residues. V shed 0 bases and J 4 bases; nucleotides not matched to a gene: 1. Per germline, CDR1 SGHRS and CDR2 YFSETQ.

The chain uses TRBV2 and TRBJ2-3, with D perhaps given as TRBD1 or TRBD2 (5 bases each). The V and J ends lost 6 bases and 6 bases respectively, with 19 bases between them. CDR1 SNHLY and CDR2 FYNNEI come from the germline V gene. The CDR3 has 15 amino acids. The CDR3 reads CASRGEAGWRDTQYF. CDR3 nucleotide sequence: TGTGCCAGCAGGGGTGAGGCAGGGTGGAGGGATACGCAGTATTTT.

V is TRBV25-1 and J is TRBJ2-1, with TRBD1 matching 9 bases. CDR1 is MGHDK and CDR2 is SYGVNS in the germline V gene. J was trimmed by 1 base and V by 3 bases; bases with no gene match: 7. The CDR3 covers 17 residues. In DNA, the CDR3 is TGTGCCAGCAGTGATCGCACGACAGGGGGATCCTACAATGAGCAGTTCTTC. Translated, it gives CASSDRTTGGSYNEQFF.

This chain links TRBV5-4 with TRBJ2-3, with 8 bases matching TRBD2. This CDR3 has 17 amino acids. Germline V gives CDR1 SGHNT, CDR2 YYREEE (reference sequence). The V gene end was trimmed by 4 bases and the J gene end by 0 bases; junction bases not matched to a gene: 10. This CDR3 reads CASSVPLAGTSTDTQYF. The CDR3 bases are TGTGCCAGCAGCGTCCCCTTAGCGGGGACTAGCACAGATACGCAGTATTTT.

V usage is TRBV5-1 and J usage is TRBJ2-7; no firm D call. The CDR3 extends over 13 amino acids. V was pared by 3 bases and J by 6 bases, with 13 bases between. Germline V gene data show CDR1 as SGHRS and CDR2 as YFSETQ. The CDR3 coding sequence is TGCGCCAGCAGCTCTTCTAGGAATCTCGAGCAGTACTTC. As protein: CASSSSRNLEQYF.

The V and J genes are TRBV5-1 and TRBJ2-1, with TRBD1 matching 10 bases. The CDR3 extends over 16 amino acids. The germline V gene encodes CDR1 SGHRS and CDR2 YFSETQ. Germline trimming cut 4 bases from V and 4 bases from J; bases unmatched to any gene: 8. The CDR3 sequence is CASSLDRQGAYNEQFF. The CDR3, as DNA: TGCGCCAGCAGCCTAGACCGACAGGGGGCGTACAATGAGCAGTTCTTC.

The genes are TRBV5-1 and TRBJ2-1; D is perhaps TRBD1 or TRBD2 (6 bases each). Germline assignment: CDR1 SGHRS and CDR2 YFSETQ. V gave up 6 bases and J gave up 0 bases, with 13 bases separating them. The CDR3 spans 15 residues. DNA for the CDR3: TGCGCCAGCAATACAGGGAGGAGCTCCTACAATGAGCAGTTCTTC. It encodes CASNTGRSSYNEQFF.

The chain combines TRBV4-1 with TRBJ2-7; possible D gene TRBD2, 5 bases. Germline assignment: CDR1 MGHRA and CDR2 YSYEKL. V lost 2 bases, J lost 3 bases, and 14 bases lay in between. This CDR3 is 15 amino acids long. As DNA, the CDR3 is TGCGCCAGCAGCCAACCAACCCGGGGTCTCTACGAGCAGTACTTC. As protein: CASSQPTRGLYEQYF.

The chain has TRBV6-5 and TRBJ2-5; D perhaps matches TRBD2 (6 bases). The V end was cut by 2 bases, the J end by 5 bases, with 9 bases between. The CDR3 is made up of 13 amino acids. The germline V gene has CDR1 MNHEY and CDR2 SVGAGI. CDR3 in amino acids: CASSYSGRETQYF. CDR3 DNA: TGTGCCAGCAGTTACAGCGGGCGGGAGACCCAGTACTTC.

J is TRBJ2-7 and V is TRBV7-6; 8 nucleotides align to TRBD2. V lost 5 bases and J lost 7; bases outside the gene matches: 13. This CDR3 is 15 amino acids long. Looked up from germline, CDR1 is SGHVS and CDR2 is FNYEAQ. CDR3 residues: CASSDSAWTSREQYF. CDR3 in DNA: TGTGCCAGCAGCGATTCTGCCTGGACTAGCCGAGAGCAGTACTTC.

The chain is built from TRBV10-3 and TRBJ1-1, with D perhaps matching TRBD1 (6 bases). V was shortened by 6 bases and J by 2 bases, with 13 bases between the two germline ends. CDR1 is ENHRY, CDR2 SYGVKD, per germline. This CDR3 is built from 14 residues. CDR3 loop: CAIRRGGGNTEAFF. CDR3 in DNA: TGTGCCATCAGGAGGGGGGGCGGTAACACTGAAGCTTTCTTT.

The chain links TRBV11-2 to TRBJ1-2; D possibly corresponds to TRBD1 (6 bases). Deletions cut 0 bases from V and 4 bases from J, with 15 bases between. CDR1 SGHAT and CDR2 FQNNGV come from the germline V gene. This CDR3 spans 16 amino acids. The CDR3 DNA is TGTGCCAGCAGCTTAGAAGAGGGGGTTTCGCCCTATGGCTACACCTTC. Encoded protein: CASSLEEGVSPYGYTF.

The chain employs TRBV2 and TRBJ1-5; no clear D gene. Germline lookup yields CDR1 SNHLY and CDR2 FYNNEI. Trimming left V 3 bases short and J 3 bases short, with 9 bases between. CDR3 size: 14 residues. CDR3 nucleotides: TGTGCCAGCAGTGAGAGGAGGAACAATCAGCCCCAGCATTTT. Translated, it gives CASSERRNNQPQHF.

This clone has a single count. V is TRBV28 and J is TRBJ1-2, with a possible D match to TRBD1 (6 bases). The ends were cut back, 2 bases at V and 2 bases at J, with 6 bases in the middle. Germline lookup yields CDR1 MDHEN and CDR2 SYDVKM. The CDR3 length is 13 residues. The CDR3 coding sequence is TGTGCCAGCAGTTTAACAGGGAACTATGGCTACACCTTC. It is translated as CASSLTGNYGYTF.

This clone was recorded only once. The chain employs TRBV5-1 and TRBJ2-5, with D possibly TRBD2 on 6 matching bases. CDR1 is SGHRS and CDR2 is YFSETQ in the germline V gene. V was shortened by 3 bases and J by 3 bases, with 18 bases between the two germline ends. The CDR3 consists of 16 residues. CDR3 protein: CASSSLGTGGEETQYF. DNA of the CDR3: TGCGCCAGCAGCTCTCTAGGGACTGGCGGTGAAGAGACCCAGTACTTC.

This clone was observed at least ten times. V gene TRBV25-1 combines with J gene TRBJ2-2; no definite D call. CDR1 MGHDK and CDR2 SYGVNS come from the germline V gene. Deletions cut 5 bases from V and 6 bases from J, with 19 bases between. The CDR3 sequence is 16 residues long. CDR3 loop: CASSNTWSASAGELFF. The CDR3 nucleotides are TGTGCCAGCAGTAACACCTGGTCAGCTAGTGCCGGGGAGCTGTTTTTT.

The rearrangement links TRBV28 to TRBJ2-7, with 8 bases that match TRBD1. Germline CDR1 is MDHEN and CDR2 is SYDVKM. CDR3 length: 18 residues. With V trimmed by 3 bases and J by 2 bases, 15 bases remained unmatched. The CDR3 DNA sequence: TGTGCCAGCAGTTTCGACAGGGGAGGCGAAGTACGACCCTACGAGCAGTACTTC. Translating it yields CASSFDRGGEVRPYEQYF.

The V and J genes are TRBV5-1 and TRBJ2-3; 8 nucleotides match TRBD1. There are 16 residues in the CDR3. From germline, CDR1 is SGHRS and CDR2 YFSETQ. With 8 bases clipped from V and 3 bases from J, the junction kept 14 bases outside the gene matches. The CDR3 DNA is TGCGCCAGTACACGAGAAACAGGGGGTATTACAGATACGCAGTATTTT. It yields the protein CASTRETGGITDTQYF.

This chain connects TRBV7-3 to TRBJ2-1; D is possibly TRBD1 or TRBD2 (5 bases each). CDR3 length: 14 amino acids. V lost 5 bases and J 5 bases, leaving 13 bases between the germline ends. Germline-derived CDR1 and CDR2 are SGHTA and FQGTGA. The CDR3 spells CASSAMGVDNEQFF. The CDR3 coding sequence is TGTGCCAGCAGCGCGATGGGGGTCGACAATGAGCAGTTCTTC.

The chain couples TRBV7-9 to TRBJ2-1, with D unclear. The length of the CDR3 is 16 residues. Per the germline V gene, CDR1 is SEHNR and CDR2 is FQNEAQ (reference sequence). V shed 0 bases and J shed 5 bases, with 14 bases lying between them. The CDR3 loop is CASSLALTGRHNEQFF. The CDR3 DNA is TGTGCCAGCAGCTTAGCTCTAACGGGTCGGCACAATGAGCAGTTCTTC. The variable domain in full, completed from reference TRBV7-9 and TRBJ2-1, reads DTGVSQNPRHKITKRGQNVTFRCDPISEHNRLYWYRQTLGQGPEFLTYFQNEAQLEKSRLLSDRFSAERPKGSFSTLEIQRTEQGDSAMYLCASSLALTGRHNEQFFGPGTRLTVL.

The CDR3 sequence: CATRGVVGTEAFF. For the CDR3, the DNA is TGTGCCACCAGGGGGGTAGTAGGAACTGAAGCTTTCTTT. The rearrangement uses TRBV19 and TRBJ1-1; 7 bases are shared with TRBD1. Germline-derived CDR1 and CDR2 are LNHDA and SQIVND (reference sequence). The V segment lost 10 bases and the J segment 5 bases; nucleotides outside the gene matches: 10. The CDR3 is made up of 13 amino acids.

The gene calls are TRBV2 and TRBJ1-5, with D possibly TRBD1 on 6 matching bases. There are 16 residues in the CDR3. Germline values: CDR1 SNHLY, CDR2 FYNNEI. Trimming shortened V by 5 bases and J by 6 bases, and 20 bases separated the two germline ends. The CDR3 nucleotides are TGTGCCAGCAGTCTCGGTCCCGGGGGCGCGAGTCAGCCCCAGCATTTT. Encoded protein: CASSLGPGGASQPQHF.

In its sample, this clone was seen a few times. The chain carries TRBV11-2 and TRBJ2-3; D ambiguous. V lost 0 bases, J lost 2 bases, and 9 bases lay in between. The germline gives CDR1 SGHAT, CDR2 FQNNGV. The CDR3 is 15 amino acids. The CDR3: CASSLDPGVTDTQYF. In DNA, the CDR3 is TGTGCCAGCAGCTTAGATCCAGGAGTCACAGATACGCAGTATTTT.

The rearrangement uses TRBV30 and TRBJ2-2; 11 nucleotides match TRBD1. V trimming: 1 base; J trimming: 5 bases; junction bases outside the gene matches: 9. Germline V gene data show CDR1 as GTSNPN and CDR2 as SVGIG (reference sequence). This CDR3 comprises 17 residues. CDR3 DNA: TGTGCCTGGAGTGACATGTGGACAGGGGGCGGAACCGGGGAGCTGTTTTTT. Its protein product is CAWSDMWTGGGTGELFF.

This clone was seen a handful of times. The rearrangement joins TRBV7-9 to TRBJ2-1, with D hard to call. Germline loops: CDR1 SEHNR, CDR2 FQNEAQ (reference sequence). CDR3 length equals 13 residues. V was pared by 1 base and J by 9 bases, with 10 bases between. This CDR3 reads CASSLVMNSEQFF. CDR3 nucleotide sequence: TGTGCCAGCAGCTTAGTTATGAATAGTGAGCAGTTCTTC.

This clone was observed a single time. CDR3: CASSGGVQETQYF. As DNA, the CDR3 is TGTGCCAGCAGTGGAGGGGTCCAAGAGACCCAGTACTTC. The chain has TRBV6-1 and TRBJ2-5; TRBD1 or TRBD2 may be the D gene (5 bases each). V was shortened by 4 bases and J by 1 base, with 7 bases between the two germline ends. The CDR3 is made up of 13 amino acids. Per germline, CDR1 MNHNS and CDR2 SASEGT.